Below are 22 T cell receptor beta chains sequenced from a single sample in a study of regulatory T cells in long-lasting Graves disease (dated by TCRdb to the early 2020s). Library creation used multiplex PCR. Sequencing was carried out with an Illumina HiSeq 4000. To build TCR beta libraries, CDR3 regions were amplified by Arm-PCR using iRepertoire HTBI primers. TCRdb handled the public reads itself, with Q25 trimming in fastp and clone calling in MiXCR, and kept productive beta chains. Merged by CDR3 protein, the rows form single entries marked with the most common genes and DNA. The sample has 600,000 to 800,000 distinct CDR3 sequences on record, 25% to 35% of them singletons. About two fifths of the sample goes to the ten largest clones. Taken with the paper, the label for time point translates to: persistent/refractory GD, antithyroid drugs over 5 years with positive TRAb. For both TCR sequencing and RNA sequencing, RNA was extracted from PBMCs using TRIzol.

The sequencing here drew on peripheral blood mononuclear cells (PBMCs), taken when the disease was refractory, from a patient treated with antithyroid drugs. The receptors were gathered from a female donor with Graves disease.

This sequence joins TRBV19 and TRBJ1-1; the D is unclear. Per the germline V gene, CDR1 is LNHDA and CDR2 is SQIVND (reference sequence). This CDR3 spans 12 amino acids. V gave up 3 bases and J gave up 8 bases, with 10 bases separating them. CDR3 amino acids: CASSMPFREAFF. The CDR3, as DNA: TGTGCCAGTAGTATGCCTTTTCGAGAAGCTTTCTTT.

This clonotype has at least ten counts. The chain joins TRBV5-1 to TRBJ2-7; 8 positions agree with TRBD1. The CDR3 length is 14 residues. Germline CDR1 SGHRS, CDR2 YFSETQ. J was trimmed by 5 bases and V by 4 bases; bases with no gene match: 8. The CDR3 loop reads CASSDQGASHEQYF. CDR3 in DNA: TGCGCCAGCAGCGATCAGGGGGCGTCGCACGAGCAGTACTTC.

This clonotype was seen a handful of times. J is TRBJ2-2 and V is TRBV19, with D unclear. Germline assignment: CDR1 LNHDA and CDR2 SQIVND (reference sequence). V dropped 6 bases and J dropped 3 bases, with 5 bases sitting between them. This CDR3 contains 12 residues. The CDR3 loop is CASRFYTGELFF. CDR3 coding DNA: TGTGCCAGTAGGTTCTACACCGGGGAGCTGTTTTTT.

This rearrangement joins TRBV12-3 or TRBV12-4 to TRBJ1-3; D gene unclear. CDR3 size: 14 residues. With 10 bases removed from V and 0 bases from J, the gap between germline ends came to 13 bases. CDR3 sequence reads: CATFEIVSGNTIYF. The CDR3 DNA reads TGTGCCACCTTCGAGATCGTCTCTGGAAACACCATATATTTT.

V gene TRBV28 combines with J gene TRBJ2-3; D possibly corresponds to TRBD2 (5 bases). Deletions cut 4 bases from V and 0 bases from J, with 14 bases between. The CDR3 contains 16 residues. The V gene's germline CDR1 is MDHEN and CDR2 SYDVKM. CDR3 sequence reads: CASSSLTKTSTDTQYF. The CDR3 DNA is TGTGCCAGCAGTTCCCTGACTAAGACTAGCACAGATACGCAGTATTTT.

CDR3 sequence (DNA): TGTGCCAGCAGTTTAGCGCAGAGGCGTCAGCCCCAGCATTTT. Protein: CASSLAQRRQPQHF. The rearrangement joins TRBV12-3 or TRBV12-4 to TRBJ1-5; no firm D call. Trimming shortened V by 0 bases and J by 6 bases, and 9 bases separated the two germline ends. The length of the CDR3 is 14 residues.

This clonotype was found a few times. The chain carries TRBV5-4 and TRBJ2-5, with D perhaps TRBD1 (6 bases). Trimming left V 0 bases short and J 0 bases short, with 12 bases between. CDR3 length equals 16 residues. CDR1 and CDR2 (germline): SGHNT, YYREEE (reference sequence). The CDR3 DNA reads TGTGCCAGCAGCTTGGTCTTGGGGGACAACCAAGAGACCCAGTACTTC. Translating it yields CASSLVLGDNQETQYF.

The chain links TRBV19 to TRBJ1-1; 8 bases map to TRBD1. V shed 3 bases and J 3 bases; nucleotides not matched to a gene: 6. Germline CDR1 LNHDA, CDR2 SQIVND (reference sequence). CDR3 length: 15 residues. The CDR3 loop is CASSIAQGGDTEAFF. The DNA of the CDR3 is TGTGCCAGTAGTATTGCACAGGGGGGTGACACTGAAGCTTTCTTT.

There are many counts of this clonotype. CDR3 region: CASYTPLAEAFF. In nucleotides, the CDR3 is TGTGCCAGCTACACCCCCTTAGCTGAAGCTTTCTTT. V gene TRBV28 combines with J gene TRBJ1-1; D is undetermined. The CDR3 spans 12 residues. The V end lost 8 bases, the J end lost 6 bases, and 13 bases lay between the germline ends. CDR1 and CDR2 (germline): MDHEN, SYDVKM. Together with reference TRBV28 and TRBJ1-1, the CDR3 gives the full variable domain: DVKVTQSSRYLVKRTGEKVFLECVQDMDHENMFWYRQDPGLGLRLIYFSYDVKMKEKGDIPEGYSVSREKKERFSLILESASTNQTSMYLCASYTPLAEAFFGQGTRLTVV.

The chain links TRBV20-1 to TRBJ1-4; D not resolved. Germline values: CDR1 DFQATT, CDR2 SNEGSKA (reference sequence). CDR3 size: 13 residues. Trimming removed 3 bases at V and 6 bases at J, with 11 bases between. CDR3 nucleotide sequence: TGCAGTGCTAGCGACCCGATTCATGAAAAACTGTTTTTT. Protein sequence: CSASDPIHEKLFF.

This clonotype was recorded many times. The chain carries TRBV2 and TRBJ2-5, with 7 bases aligning to TRBD1. The V and J ends lost 6 bases and 5 bases, in that order; junction bases with no gene match: 6. The CDR3 has 13 amino acids. Germline loops: CDR1 SNHLY, CDR2 FYNNEI. CDR3 amino acids: CASRAGGFETQYF. The CDR3 DNA reads as TGTGCCAGCAGGGCAGGGGGTTTCGAGACCCAGTACTTC. Together with reference TRBV2 and TRBJ2-5, the CDR3 gives the full variable domain: EPEVTQTPSHQVTQMGQEVILRCVPISNHLYFYWYRQILGQKVEFLVSFYNNEISEKSEIFDDQFSVERPDGSNFTLKIRSTKLEDSAMYFCASRAGGFETQYFGPGTRLLVL.

In this sample, this clonotype turned up many times. The genes are TRBV27 and TRBJ1-2, with D perhaps TRBD1 (5 bases). The CDR3 contains 15 residues. CDR1 MNHEY and CDR2 SMNVEV come from the germline V gene (reference sequence). V was cut by 6 bases and J by 3 bases, with 17 bases left in between. For the CDR3, the DNA is TGTGCCAGCAGCCGATCAGGGCCGTGGGACTATGGCTACACCTTC. It encodes CASSRSGPWDYGYTF.

The J gene is TRBJ2-7, the V gene TRBV7-9, with 9 bases lining up with TRBD2. Germline trimming cut 0 bases from V and 3 bases from J; bases unmatched to any gene: 6. Germline V gene data show CDR1 as SEHNR and CDR2 as FQNEAQ (reference sequence). The CDR3 is made up of 16 amino acids. Here the CDR3 reads CASSLAVGLAFYEQYF. The CDR3 DNA sequence: TGTGCCAGCAGCTTAGCCGTGGGACTAGCCTTCTACGAGCAGTACTTC.

The rearrangement joins TRBV30 to TRBJ2-5, with TRBD1 identical over 9 bases. V dropped 2 bases and J dropped 1; count of bases not matched to a gene: 2. This CDR3 comprises 14 residues. Germline assignment: CDR1 GTSNPN and CDR2 SVGIG (reference sequence). The CDR3 loop reads CAWSTDRGQETQYF. CDR3 bases: TGTGCCTGGAGTACGGACAGGGGCCAAGAGACCCAGTACTTC.

This sequence joins TRBV20-1 and TRBJ2-5, with 10 nucleotides matching TRBD1. V trimming: 4 bases; J trimming: 5 bases; junction bases outside the gene matches: 10. CDR3 length equals 15 residues. CDR1 and CDR2 (germline): DFQATT, SNEGSKA (reference sequence). CDR3 protein: CSATMEGQGHETQYF. In nucleotides, the CDR3 is TGCAGTGCTACTATGGAGGGACAGGGGCATGAGACCCAGTACTTC.

This clonotype was seen many times. This chain joins TRBV28 and TRBJ1-1; 7 positions agree with TRBD1. The length of the CDR3 is 14 residues. After removal of 11 bases from V and 4 bases from J, the junction contained 13 bases not matched to a gene. From germline, CDR1 is MDHEN and CDR2 SYDVKM. The CDR3, as DNA: TGTGCCGCCAGAGATACAGGGGTGGGCACTGAAGCTTTCTTT. Translated, it gives CAARDTGVGTEAFF.

This clonotype was counted a few times. The rearrangement links TRBV30 to TRBJ1-5; weak D call: TRBD1 (5 bases). Per germline, CDR1 GTSNPN and CDR2 SVGIG (reference sequence). V shed 0 bases and J shed 3 bases, with 12 bases lying between them. This CDR3 has 15 residues. The CDR3 region is CAWSVRQGTNQPQHF. CDR3 nucleotides: TGTGCCTGGAGTGTACGGCAGGGTACCAATCAGCCCCAGCATTTT.

This clonotype was seen a few times. V gene TRBV29-1 combines with J gene TRBJ2-7, with TRBD2 matching 11 bases. V lost 3 bases and J lost 5; bases outside the gene matches: 6. CDR1 and CDR2 (germline): SQVTM, ANQGSEA. CDR3 length: 14 amino acids. The CDR3 DNA sequence: TGCAGCGTTGAGACTAGCGGGGCCCCTGACGAGCAGTACTTC. This translates into CSVETSGAPDEQYF.

This sequence joins TRBV3-1 and TRBJ2-7, with TRBD2 identical over 9 bases. Looked up from germline, CDR1 is LGHDT and CDR2 is YNNKEL (reference sequence). Losses at the gene ends were 1 base for V and 5 bases for J; bases not matched to a gene: 6. The CDR3 spans 15 residues. CDR3 loop: CASSQGIAGANEQYF. The CDR3 region has the DNA TGTGCCAGCAGCCAAGGGATAGCGGGAGCCAACGAGCAGTACTTC.

This clonotype occurred once. V gene TRBV7-9 combines with J gene TRBJ1-3; D gene uncertain. Trimming removed 5 bases at V and 2 bases at J, with 10 bases between. CDR1 and CDR2 from the germline V gene are SEHNR and FQNEAQ (reference sequence). The CDR3 has 14 amino acids. CDR3 coding DNA: TGTGCCAGCAGCCCAGACACTACTGGAAACACCATATATTTT. This codes for CASSPDTTGNTIYF.

The chain is built from TRBV7-2 and TRBJ1-2, with 10 nucleotides matching TRBD1. J was trimmed by 5 bases and V by 5 bases; bases with no gene match: 8. The germline CDR1 and CDR2 sequences are SGHTA and FQGNSA. The CDR3 extends over 15 amino acids. Written as DNA, the CDR3 is TGTGCCAGCAGCCAACCGGGACAGGGGCTTTATGGCTACACCTTC. It is translated as CASSQPGQGLYGYTF.

This clonotype has only one observation. The rearrangement uses TRBV5-6 and TRBJ2-4, with a weak D call TRBD1 (5 bases). The V gene lost 4 bases and the J gene lost 0 bases, with 11 bases spanning the gap. The CDR3 has 15 residues. The germline V gene has CDR1 SGHDT and CDR2 YYEEEE. CDR3 sequence (DNA): TGTGCCAGCAGCATCTTGGACATAGCCAAAAACATTCAGTACTTC. Encoded protein: CASSILDIAKNIQYF.